This T cell receptor beta chain was recorded in a study of beta chain features in type 1 diabetes (dated by TCRdb to the late 2010s). Regarding the research as a whole: No differences in mean age, gender distribution, total cell number or subset yield were found between patients and healthy donors. A total of around 110,000,000 sorted cells were examined across all samples, and RNA yield correlated strongly with the number of cells per subset. In the study, recently diagnosed type 1 diabetes patients and matched healthy donors were compared on the TCRB repertoires of their sorted circulating CD4+ T cell subsets. Regulatory and stem cell-like memory subsets were isolated from only 8 patients and roughly 8 healthy donors, whereas naive and central memory subsets came from all 28 donors.

Broad study findings and their caveats: Type 1 diabetes patients showed a moderate but significant shortening of TCRB CDR3 length in all four CD4+ subsets. PCR may preferentially amplify shorter templates, but because patient and control samples were amplified and corrected together, any resulting skew would affect both groups equally. Naive, central memory and regulatory TCRB repertoires appeared to be more alike among patients than among healthy donors. Fewer insertions and more nucleotide deletions at VDJ recombination sites were observed in patients with type 1 diabetes, implying thymic rearrangement abnormalities. HLA sub-analyses involved small numbers of individuals, so any influence of HLA type on TCRB rearrangement remained unresolved. Because cDNA was sequenced instead of genomic DNA, highly expressing activated cells could be over-represented, though the groups showed no difference in activation or CD3 levels.

Each donor gave one peripheral blood draw, averaging roughly 0.11 L, which was collected into heparinised tubes. A BD FACSAria II and a panel including CD45RO, CCR7, CD25, CD127, CD95 and CD27 were used to sort naive, central memory, regulatory and stem cell-like memory CD4+ T cells. Every sorted population had a purity above 95%. Right away, PBMCs were isolated by Lymphoprep density gradient centrifugation and were stained directly, with no culture step. To minimize batch effects, samples were stained and sorted in pairs, one healthy donor with one patient per experiment. This clone appeared a few times. Its antigen specificity is not known. No per-base quality is available; no much larger clone lies one base away. The entire isolated RNA was reverse transcribed using the High Capacity cDNA Reverse Transcription Kit, and thus expressed TCRB transcripts were sequenced. Naive, central memory and regulatory T cell samples underwent deep immunoSEQ sequencing, averaging roughly 3.3 million total reads per sample. Sorted cells were lysed in RLT buffer, and RNA was extracted using DNase-treated RNeasy Micro or Mini kits according to cell number. To prevent cross-contamination, every cell subset was processed on its own, while patient and healthy donor samples were processed together. The immunoSEQ multiplex PCR was used to amplify TCRB sequences from cDNA, yielding 87-bp fragments that span the CDR3 region. Amplicons were sequenced on the Illumina HiSeq platform. In the source study's methods: Synthetic template baselines were used to correct PCR bias computationally, reads within Hamming distance 2 were collapsed together, and singletons that could not be merged were discarded. Reads were aligned to IMGT to assign V, D and J genes, CDR3 length, and insertions or deletions at six rearrangement sites. Within each subset, clonotype counts were normalized to sorted cell number, after which true diversity and Gini coefficients were computed with the tcR R package. The overlap coefficient, calculated on TCRB nucleotide sequences, was used to measure repertoire sharing. Sourced from immuneACCESS, this table was stored by TCRdb with only in-frame sequences that have V and J called. A share of the clones is absent; for the studies checked, an unresolved V gene accounts for under half, and the remainder has no known explanation. V, J and clone size reflect that table, while D and trimming were determined from the DNA. A total of 250,000 to 300,000 clones appear in this sample, under 8.5% of them only once. Of the sample, more than 1% falls within the top ten clones.

The receptor comes from a woman between 18 and 30 years old in good health. The material sequenced was central memory CD4+ T cells from blood.

In nucleotide form, the sequence is TGTGCCACGGCGGGTAGCACAGATACGCAGTATTTT. Translated, it gives CATAGSTDTQYF. The sequence joins TRBV15 to TRBJ2-3, and perhaps TRBD2 as D gene, on 5 matching bases. V is cut by 9 bases and J by 0 bases, and the space between the germline ends is 7 bases. From the cysteine through the phenylalanine, the CDR3 covers 12 amino acids. Only the CDR3 part of the read is kept: 36 bases, read in frame from the first base. The germline V gene (reference sequence) provides CDR1 LNHNV and CDR2 YYDKDF. The CDR3, completed at both ends by the reference TRBV15 and TRBJ2-3 genes, gives the full variable domain DAMVIQNPRYQVTQFGKPVTLSCSQTLNHNVMYWYQQKSSQAPKLLFHYYDKDFNNEADTPDNFQSRRPNTSFCFLDIRSPGLGDTAMYLCATAGSTDTQYFGPGTRLTVL.